Included here is one T cell receptor beta chain sequence, with context. Its recognized antigen is unknown. It has no much larger one-base neighbor in the sample; base qualities were not kept. The immunoSEQ Assay, a bias-controlled multiplex PCR, was used to amplify TCRbeta CDR3 regions from genomic DNA. Under the source paper's analysis protocol: Within the assay, amplification of reference gene primers was used to estimate how many nucleated cells each sample contained. Sequence reads were collapsed and filtered to measure the absolute abundance of every unique TCRbeta CDR3 rearrangement. Productive Simpson clonality was computed per sample as the square root of Simpson's diversity index over productive rearrangements. The table was pulled from immuneACCESS by TCRdb, which kept in-frame rearrangements only. Such tables lose some clones; where checked, under half of the loss comes from unresolved V genes, and the rest has no known cause. V, J and clone size were drawn from that table, and D and trimming were deduced from the DNA. This sample comprises around 260,000 clones, 86% of them detected only once. The ten largest clones represent approximately 2% of the sample.

CDR1 and CDR2, looked up from the germline V gene, are SGHTS and YDEGEE. The CDR3 has 19 amino acids, counting the end cysteine and phenylalanine. Only CDR3 DNA is held: 57 bases, read in frame from base 1. V drops 1 base and J drops 3 bases, leaving 23 bases in between. The sample is drawn from a study of blood T cell repertoires in COVID-19 (dated by TCRdb to about 2020). With regard to the full study: The collaborator samples originated in the United States, Italy and Spain and spanned the acute and convalescent phases of COVID-19. The material from the prospective study consisted of cDNA or gDNA derived from T cells, B-cell-depleted T cells, or PBMCs. The dataset comprised deeply sampled blood TCRbeta repertoires from subjects exposed to, actively infected with, or recovered from COVID-19. The repertoires were released in a freely available public database meant as a resource for research on the immune response to SARS-CoV-2. The samples were drawn from the first 160 participants of the ongoing ImmuneRACE study and from 1,200 or so subjects provided by 6 global collaborators. Sample metadata almost always included a de-identified subject ID, COVID-19 status, age in years and sex. Where available, HLA class I and class II types were obtained from metadata supplied by the sample provider rather than from assay-based typing. What the research found in general, with its limitations: The amount of clinical and demographic metadata varied by source and participant and was provided uncurated.

Whole blood was collected in K2EDTA tubes by collaborating institutions according to the institutions' own protocols. For TCRbeta analysis, collaborators shipped samples in one of three forms: frozen whole blood, isolated PBMCs, or DNA extracted from either of those sample types. The sequence came from a man younger than 40 with active or convalescent COVID-19. The sequenced material came from peripheral blood. The rearranged segments are TRBV5-8 and TRBJ1-3, with the identity of the D gene unclear. CDR3 region: CASSLILGGSRLGGNTIYF. The DNA reads TGTGCCAGCAGCTTGATATTAGGCGGCAGCCGTTTGGGTGGAAACACCATATATTTT.